This TCR beta chain was sequenced in a study of OX40 agonist ivuxolimab in advanced cancers. In the study overall: Three patients responded partially, comprising one with hepatocellular carcinoma and two with cutaneous melanoma. General study points: The average count of expanded clones was higher among CD8+ T cells than among CD4+.

Autoimmune disease history or systemic immunosuppression disqualified patients. Profiled with immunoSEQ multiplex PCR; TCRdb holds only in-frame clones, not every one. This table holds 85,000 to 100,000 clones, approximately 93% found once. The CDR3 has 13 residues. Looked up from germline, CDR1 is SGHRS and CDR2 is YFSETQ. The V and J ends lost 4 bases and 2 bases respectively, with 7 bases between them. Details on this clone: Its antigen is not identified.

This TCR derives from an adult with an advanced solid tumor such as melanoma, head and neck, liver or kidney cancer. The V call is TRBV5-1, the J call TRBJ1-3; no clear D. The sample here was CD4+ or CD8+ T cells sorted from blood, taken in a trial of the OX40 agonist ivuxolimab. CDR3 sequence: CASSPDTGNTIYF. The CDR3, as DNA: TGCGCCAGCAGCCCCGACACTGGAAACACCATATATTTT.